This T cell receptor (beta chain) was captured by sequencing in a study of blood T cell repertoires in COVID-19 (dated by TCRdb to between 2020 and 2021). Some background on the complete study: Samples from collaborators originated in the United States, Italy and Spain and spanned both the acute and convalescent phases of COVID-19. The prospective study material was composed of cDNA or gDNA derived from T cells, B-cell-depleted T cells, or PBMCs. The dataset comprised deeply sampled blood TCRbeta repertoires from subjects exposed to, actively infected with, or recovered from COVID-19. The repertoires were made available in a free public database intended to serve as a resource for research on the immune response to SARS-CoV-2. The samples were drawn from two sources: the first 160 participants of the ongoing ImmuneRACE study, and 1,254 subjects contributed by 6 global collaborators. The sample metadata nearly always contained a de-identified subject ID, COVID-19 status, age in years and sex. Where HLA class I and class II types were available, the types were taken from metadata supplied by the sample provider, not from assay-based typing. The full study reports these points: The quantity of clinical and demographic metadata differed by source and by participant and was supplied without curation.

This clone is a singleton in its sample. The antigen this receptor binds is unknown. Base qualities are missing; no much larger clone stands one base away. Participants in the prospective study were aged roughly 18 to 100 years, lived in about two dozen United States geographic areas, and enrolled through a virtual design. Cohort assignment in the prospective study relied on participant-reported clinical history from a screening survey and a study questionnaire. ImmuneRACE Cohort 3 recovered participants were defined by two consecutive negative NP/OP PCR tests, healthcare professional clearance, or symptom resolution. In the prospective study, whole blood, serum and a nasopharyngeal or oropharyngeal swab were collected from each participant by mobile phlebotomists. Participants in the prospective study had the option to provide additional blood draws and questionnaires over an approximately 2-month period. Prospective study blood samples were shipped either frozen or at room temperature before DNA extraction.

The immunoSEQ Assay, a bias-controlled multiplex PCR, was used to amplify TCRbeta CDR3 regions from genomic DNA. Per the authors' processing: The number of nucleated cells in each sample was estimated by amplification of reference gene primers within the assay. Sequence reads were collapsed and filtered to measure the absolute abundance of every unique TCRbeta CDR3 rearrangement. For each sample, productive Simpson clonality was calculated as the square root of Simpson's diversity index across productive rearrangements. The immuneACCESS repertoire file appears here via TCRdb, limited to in-frame rearrangements. These files lack a portion of the clones; in checked studies, under half of the deficit traces to unresolved V genes, and the cause of the others is not known. D and trimming come from the DNA, and the V and J calls and clone size come from that table. This sample lists around 150,000 clones; approximately 83% were detected once. 13% of the sample is taken by the ten largest.

The clonotype comes from a woman aged 55-69 years who had recovered from COVID-19. Sequencing used PBMCs or T cells enriched from blood (not recorded which).

The nucleotide sequence reads as follows: TGTGCCAGCAGCTTATTCATGCTAGCTAGCACAGATACGCAGTATTTT. It translates to CASSLFMLASTDTQYF. The chain was built from TRBV7-9 and TRBJ2-3, with a tentative D gene TRBD2 over 5 matching bases. V is clipped by 2 bases and J by 0 bases, and the sequence between their germline boundaries is 12 bases long. Reading from cysteine to phenylalanine, the CDR3 counts 16 amino acids. CDR3 DNA is the only sequence kept; it has 48 bases, read in frame from the first base. Looking up the germline V gene (reference sequence) yields CDR1 SEHNR and CDR2 FQNEAQ.